This T cell receptor beta chain was sequenced during a study of read filtering for tumor transcriptome and immune sequencing. Study overall: R-ISS stage counts were about eight for I, around 17 for II, six or seven for III.

This clonotype was counted many times. Antigen: not known. Overall study findings and caveats: Single-read clonotypes: about 81.9% of IR-seq clonotypes (roughly 4% of reads), roughly 70% of RNA-seq clonotypes (around 45% of reads). Sorted CD138-negative bone marrow cells were not purified T cells. IR-seq captured clonotypes deeper and more reliably than RNA-seq.

From about 400 ng of RNA, a library with molecular barcoded alpha/delta and beta/gamma adaptors was made. In TCRdb, the reads were re-called with MiXCR into one record per CDR3 protein. The sample has tens of thousands of distinct CDR3 sequences; less than 15% are singletons. V was cut by 7 bases and J by 2 bases, with 11 bases left in between. The CDR3 has 14 amino acids. CDR1 is MDHEN, CDR2 SYDVKM, per germline. The sample consisted of a population of CD138-negative cells sorted from bone marrow. The sequence was collected from a donor over 35 with multiple myeloma. V is TRBV28 and J is TRBJ2-2, with D possibly TRBD1 on 5 matching bases. Written as DNA, the CDR3 is TGTGCCAGCATAGGGGCTGGCAACACCGGGGAGCTGTTTTTT. This gives the protein CASIGAGNTGELFF.